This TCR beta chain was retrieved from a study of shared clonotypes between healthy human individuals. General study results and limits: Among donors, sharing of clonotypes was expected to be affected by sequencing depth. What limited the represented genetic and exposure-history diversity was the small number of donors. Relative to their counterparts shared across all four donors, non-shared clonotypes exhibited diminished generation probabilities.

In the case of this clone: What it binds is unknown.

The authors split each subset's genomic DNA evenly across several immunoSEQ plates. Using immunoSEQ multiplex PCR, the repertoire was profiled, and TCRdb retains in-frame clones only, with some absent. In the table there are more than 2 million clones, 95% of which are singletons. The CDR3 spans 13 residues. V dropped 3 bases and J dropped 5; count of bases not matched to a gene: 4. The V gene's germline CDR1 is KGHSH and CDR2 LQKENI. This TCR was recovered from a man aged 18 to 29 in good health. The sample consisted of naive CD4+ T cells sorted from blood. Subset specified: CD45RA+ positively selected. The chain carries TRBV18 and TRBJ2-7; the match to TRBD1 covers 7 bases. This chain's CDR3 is CASSPLTGNEQYF. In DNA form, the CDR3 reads TGTGCCAGCTCACCCTTGACAGGGAACGAGCAGTACTTC.